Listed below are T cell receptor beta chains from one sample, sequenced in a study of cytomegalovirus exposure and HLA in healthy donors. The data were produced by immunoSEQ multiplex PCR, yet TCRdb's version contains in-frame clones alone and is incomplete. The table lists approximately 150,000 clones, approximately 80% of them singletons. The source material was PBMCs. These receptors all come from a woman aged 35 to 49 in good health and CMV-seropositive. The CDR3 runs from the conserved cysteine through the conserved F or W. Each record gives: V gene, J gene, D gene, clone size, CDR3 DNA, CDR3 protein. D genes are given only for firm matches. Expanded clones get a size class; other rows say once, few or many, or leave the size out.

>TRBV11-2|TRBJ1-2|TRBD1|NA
TGTGCCAGCAGCTTAGGACAGGGCGTCGGCTACACCTTC
CASSLGQGVGYTF
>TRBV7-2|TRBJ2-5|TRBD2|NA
TGTGCCAGCAGCTTAGTAGGGACTAGCGGGGGGCGAGAGACCCAGTACTTC
CASSLVGTSGGRETQYF
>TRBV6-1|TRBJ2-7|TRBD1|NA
TGTGCCAGCAGTCCCGGGACAGGCTCCTACGAGCAGTACTTC
CASSPGTGSYEQYF
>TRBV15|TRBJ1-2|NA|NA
TGTGCCACCAGCAGAGATGGCAGAAACTATGGCTACACCTTC
CATSRDGRNYGYTF
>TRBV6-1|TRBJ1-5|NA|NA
TGTGCCAGCAGCGTTGTGGGGGGGGATCAGCCCCAGCATTTT
CASSVVGGDQPQHF
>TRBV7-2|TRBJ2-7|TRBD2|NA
TGTGCCAGCAGCCTGACTAGCGGGAGTAACGAGCAGTACTTC
CASSLTSGSNEQYF
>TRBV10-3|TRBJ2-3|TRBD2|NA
TGTGCCATCAGTGAGGGAACTAGCGGGCGCACAGATACGCAGTATTTT
CAISEGTSGRTDTQYF
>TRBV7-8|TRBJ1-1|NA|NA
TGTGCCAGCAGCCTCCTGGGCGGGGTGAACACTGAAGCTTTCTTT
CASSLLGGVNTEAFF
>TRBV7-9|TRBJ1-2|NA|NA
TGTTCCAGCAGCTCCTCGAACTATGGCTACACCTTC
CSSSSSNYGYTF
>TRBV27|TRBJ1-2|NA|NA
TGTGCCAGCAGTTTAGACGGGTCGTATGGCTACACCTTC
CASSLDGSYGYTF
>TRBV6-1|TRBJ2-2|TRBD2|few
TGTGCCAGCAGTGGGGTCGGGGGGGCCGGGGAGCTGTTTTTT
CASSGVGGAGELFF
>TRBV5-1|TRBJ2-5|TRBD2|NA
TGCGCCAGCAGCTTGGCCATAGGACTAGCGGGGCCATTGTACCAAGAGACCCAGTACTTC
CASSLAIGLAGPLYQETQYF
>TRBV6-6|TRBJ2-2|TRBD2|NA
TGTGCCAGCAGTTACGGGCTAGCGGGAGGCACCGGGGAGCTGTTTTTT
CASSYGLAGGTGELFF
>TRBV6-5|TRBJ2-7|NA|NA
TGTGCCAGCAGTGGGGGGTACGAGCAGTACTTC
CASSGGYEQYF
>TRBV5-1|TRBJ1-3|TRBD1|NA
TGCGCCAGCAGCTCCGGGACAGGGAGAGAGACCATATATTTT
CASSSGTGRETIYF
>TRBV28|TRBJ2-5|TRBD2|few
TGTGCCAGCAGTCCCAGGACTAGCCGGGTCGAGACCCAGTACTTC
CASSPRTSRVETQYF
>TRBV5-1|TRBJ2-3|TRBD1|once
TGCGCCAGCAGCTTGGACAGGGGAAGCACAGATACGCAGTATTTT
CASSLDRGSTDTQYF
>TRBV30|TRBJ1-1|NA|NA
TGTGCCTGGCGAGAAGAAGGGGCCACTGAAGCTTTCTTT
CAWREEGATEAFF
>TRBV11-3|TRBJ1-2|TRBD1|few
TGTGCCAGCAGCTTAGGGGCAGGGGGCAACTATGGCTACACCTTC
CASSLGAGGNYGYTF
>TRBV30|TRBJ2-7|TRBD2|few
TGTGCCTGGAACCAAGGGGGGACTAGCGGGGCTACCTACGAGCAGTACTTC
CAWNQGGTSGATYEQYF
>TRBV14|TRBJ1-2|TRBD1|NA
TGTGCCAGCAGCCAAAGTCTCGTGACAGGGAAAACCTTC
CASSQSLVTGKTF
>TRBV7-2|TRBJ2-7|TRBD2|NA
TGTGCCAGCAGCCATAGACTAGCGGGAGCTAGGTACGAGCAGTACTTC
CASSHRLAGARYEQYF
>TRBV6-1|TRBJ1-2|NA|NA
TGTGCCAGCAGTGGGACAGTCTATGGCTACACCTTC
CASSGTVYGYTF
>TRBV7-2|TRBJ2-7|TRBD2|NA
TGTGCCAGCAGCCCCTCCTCGGGAGGATCCTACGAGCAGTACTTC
CASSPSSGGSYEQYF
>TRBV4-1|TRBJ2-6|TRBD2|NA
TGCGCCAGCAGCCAAGCTAGCGGGGCTAGCTCTGGGGCCAACGTCCTGACTTTC
CASSQASGASSGANVLTF
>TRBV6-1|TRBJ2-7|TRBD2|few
TGTGCCAGCACAGCGGGAGACTCCTACGAGCAGTACTTC
CASTAGDSYEQYF
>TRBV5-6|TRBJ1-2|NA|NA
TGTGCCAGCAGCTTCGAGTCTGATCCCGTTGGCTACACCTTC
CASSFESDPVGYTF
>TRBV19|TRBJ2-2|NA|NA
TGTGCCAGTAGTCGCAGGGCTACCGGGGAGCTGTTTTTT
CASSRRATGELFF
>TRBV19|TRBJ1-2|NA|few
TGTGCCAGTAGTATAGAGGGGCCTAACTATGGCTACACCTTC
CASSIEGPNYGYTF
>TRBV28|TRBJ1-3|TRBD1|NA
TGTGCCAGCAGTTGGAGGGGACAGGGAAACACCATATATTTT
CASSWRGQGNTIYF
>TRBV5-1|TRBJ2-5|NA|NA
TGCGCCAGCAGCTTGGAGGGGGAAAGAGAGACCCAGTACTTC
CASSLEGERETQYF
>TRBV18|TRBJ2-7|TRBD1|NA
TGTGCCAGCTCATCCCGGGACAGGGCGGGGGAGCAGTACTTC
CASSSRDRAGEQYF
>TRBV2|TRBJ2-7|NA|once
TGTGCCAGCAGTGTAGGACAGATCTACGAGCAGTACTTC
CASSVGQIYEQYF
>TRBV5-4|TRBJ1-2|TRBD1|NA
TGTGCCAGCAGCTTCCCCGGGACAGGGGGCTTGAGTGGCTACACCTTC
CASSFPGTGGLSGYTF
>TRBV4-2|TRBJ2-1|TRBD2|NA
TGTGCCAGCAGCCAAGAGGGGCGGGAGTCCTACAATGAGCAGTTCTTC
CASSQEGRESYNEQFF
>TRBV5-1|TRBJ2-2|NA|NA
TGCGCCAGCACCTGGATGAGCGCCACCGGGGAGCTGTTTTTT
CASTWMSATGELFF
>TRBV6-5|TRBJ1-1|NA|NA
TGTGCCAGCATGGAGGGCAGGGTGAACACTGAAGCTTTCTTT
CASMEGRVNTEAFF
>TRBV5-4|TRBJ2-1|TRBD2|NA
TGTGCCAGCAGCCCGGGACTAGCGGGAGGGACGAGAGAGCAGTTCTTC
CASSPGLAGGTREQFF
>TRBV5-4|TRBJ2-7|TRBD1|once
TGTGCCAGCAGCCCTCGCACGACAGGGGGTTCCTACGAGCAGTACTTC
CASSPRTTGGSYEQYF
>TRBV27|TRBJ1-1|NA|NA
TGTGCCAGCAGTTTAACAGCCCTGAATACTGAAGCTTTCTTT
CASSLTALNTEAFF
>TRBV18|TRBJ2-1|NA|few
TGTGCCAGCTCACCAAATGAAGTCCAGGGGAGCTCCTACAATGAGCAGTTCTTC
CASSPNEVQGSSYNEQFF
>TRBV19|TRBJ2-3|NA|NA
TGTGCCAGTAGTACGGAGGGCTCTAGCACAGATACGCAGTATTTT
CASSTEGSSTDTQYF
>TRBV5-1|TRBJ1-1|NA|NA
TGCGCCAGCAGCTTGCCGGGACTGACGAACACTGAAGCTTTCTTT
CASSLPGLTNTEAFF
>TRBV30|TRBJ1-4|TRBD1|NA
TGTGCCTGGAGACAGGGGGCGGGTGAAAAACTGTTTTTT
CAWRQGAGEKLFF
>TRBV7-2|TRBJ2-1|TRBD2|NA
TGTGCCAGCAGCGCCCTAGCGGGAGGGTTAAGGGAGCAGTTCTTC
CASSALAGGLREQFF
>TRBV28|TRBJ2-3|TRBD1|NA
TGTGCCAGCAGCGCCAGGGGGAGCACAGATACGCAGTATTTT
CASSARGSTDTQYF
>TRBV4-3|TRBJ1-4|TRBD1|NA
TGCGCCAGCAGCCAAGTATTTGGGACAGGGGTGAGGAATAATGAAAAACTGTTTTTT
CASSQVFGTGVRNNEKLFF
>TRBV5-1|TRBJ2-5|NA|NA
TGCGCCAGCAGCTTCGGGTCGCAAGAGACCCAGTACTTC
CASSFGSQETQYF
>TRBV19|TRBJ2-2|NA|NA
TGTGCCAGTAGTAACGCGGCGAACACCGGGGAGCTGTTTTTT
CASSNAANTGELFF
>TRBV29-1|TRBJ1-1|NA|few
TGCAGCGGATTAGATACGAACACTGAAGCTTTCTTT
CSGLDTNTEAFF
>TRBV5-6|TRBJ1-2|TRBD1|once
TGTGCCAGCAGCGACAGGGTGACCTCTAACTATGGCTACACCTTC
CASSDRVTSNYGYTF
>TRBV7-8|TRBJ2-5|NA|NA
TGTGCCAGCAGCCATGAAATCGGACTGGTAGAGACCCAGTACTTC
CASSHEIGLVETQYF
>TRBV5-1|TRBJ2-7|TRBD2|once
TGCGCCAGCAGCTCTAGCGGGAGTAACGACGAGCAGTACTTC
CASSSSGSNDEQYF
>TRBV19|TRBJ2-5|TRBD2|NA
TGTGCCAGTAGTATAGGGGCTAGCGGGAGTGGCAAGACCCAGTACTTC
CASSIGASGSGKTQYF
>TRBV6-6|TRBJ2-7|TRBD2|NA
TGTGCCAGCAGTAGGGGACTAGCGGGGGGGCAACGCGAGCAGTACTTC
CASSRGLAGGQREQYF